This is a list of T cell receptor beta chains from one sample in a study of molecular identifiers for immune sequencing clone quantification. Via MiXCR, TCRdb re-called the PCR reads, giving one row per CDR3 protein. This sample has about half a million distinct CDR3 sequences; about a fifth occur once, and the top ten carry about 0.8%. Sequenced: naive CD8+ T cells from blood, with Jurkat cell RNA spiked in. Source of these receptors: a human donor in good health. Some libraries in this study had Jurkat cell RNA spiked in. CDR3s include the opening cysteine and the closing phenylalanine or tryptophan. Each record gives: V gene, CDR3 length, D gene, J gene, clone size, CDR3 DNA, CDR3 protein. A D gene is named only where the DNA matches it firmly. Clone sizes are given selectively: once, few, many, or a class where the clone is expanded.

TRBV18	15	TRBD2	TRBJ2-7	few	TGTGCCAGCTCGTATTTTAGCGGGAGGGCCGACGAGCAGTACTTC	CASSYFSGRADEQYF
TRBV13	12	-	TRBJ2-3	many	TGTGCCAGCAGCGTCGTTTGGGATACGCAGTATTTT	CASSVVWDTQYF
TRBV15	16	-	TRBJ1-2	few	TGTGCCACCAGCAGAGAGGGGACTGACGCTGGAATTGGCTACACCTTC	CATSREGTDAGIGYTF
TRBV13	17	-	TRBJ2-3	many	TGTGCCAGCAGCTTCAATCGATACGGACCAGGCACAGATACGCAGTATTTT	CASSFNRYGPGTDTQYF
TRBV28	13	-	TRBJ2-2	-	TGTGCCAGCAGTTCTACGATCGGCGGGGAGCTGTTTTTT	CASSSTIGGELFF
TRBV6-5	14	-	TRBJ1-3	few	TGTGCAACCGGGGGGGGGTCCTCTGGAAACACCATATATTTT	CATGGGSSGNTIYF
TRBV4-1	17	-	TRBJ2-5	-	TGCGCCAGCAGATACCTCCCCGGCTACCCACCCCAAGAGACCCAGTACTTC	CASRYLPGYPPQETQYF
TRBV7-3	15	TRBD2	TRBJ2-7	-	TGTGCCAGCAGCTTAATTAGCGGGAGCCAGTACGAGCAGTACTTC	CASSLISGSQYEQYF
TRBV13	17	TRBD2	TRBJ2-1	few	TGTGCCAGCAGCTTACCTCTAGCGGGGGGGCCTTACAATGAGCAGTTCTTC	CASSLPLAGGPYNEQFF
TRBV9	16	-	TRBJ2-3	-	TGTGCCAGCAGCCCCGAGGGGGGGGAGACCACAGATACGCAGTATTTT	CASSPEGGETTDTQYF
TRBV6-5	13	-	TRBJ1-5	many	TGTGCCAGCAGTTCGACACCCTCATGGCCCCAGCATTTT	CASSSTPSWPQHF
TRBV7-9	14	-	TRBJ1-5	many	TGTGCCAGCAGCGGGACTTTTAGCAATCAGCCCCAGCATTTT	CASSGTFSNQPQHF
TRBV30	17	TRBD2	TRBJ2-3	few	TGTGCCTGGAGTTCACTAGCGGGAGGGCCTGGCACAGATACGCAGTATTTT	CAWSSLAGGPGTDTQYF
TRBV28	12	-	TRBJ2-1	-	TGTGCCAGCAGTCCTGACAGGTATGAGCAGTTCTTC	CASSPDRYEQFF
TRBV3-1	16	-	TRBJ1-3	many	TGTGCCAGCAGCCCCGGACCCGCGAGCTCTGGAAACACCATATATTTT	CASSPGPASSGNTIYF
TRBV13	16	-	TRBJ2-3	many	TGTGCCAGCAGCTCCACCTCAGACAGCCGCACAGATACGCAGTATTTT	CASSSTSDSRTDTQYF
TRBV29-1	14	TRBD1	TRBJ2-7	many	TGCAGCGTTGAAGGACAGGGGCAGCGCTACGAGCAGTACTTC	CSVEGQGQRYEQYF
TRBV7-3	17	-	TRBJ2-3	-	TGTGCCGGCAGCTTAAAAGTCGGGGGGCGCGCGGGAGATACGCAGTATTTT	CAGSLKVGGRAGDTQYF
TRBV9	14	TRBD1	TRBJ1-4	many	TGTGCCAGCAGCGTAGGGACAGGGAATGAAAAACTGTTTTTT	CASSVGTGNEKLFF
TRBV7-9	15	-	TRBJ1-1	many	TGTGCCAGCAGCTTAGTGTCCGGACCGAACACTGAAGCTTTCTTT	CASSLVSGPNTEAFF
TRBV21-1	17	-	TRBJ2-2	-	TGTGCCAGCAGCAAAAAGGGGGGGGAGACGAACACCGGGGAGCTGTTTTTT	CASSKKGGETNTGELFF
TRBV4-1	15	TRBD2	TRBJ2-7	-	TGCGCCAGCAGCCAAGTCCTAGCGGGAGTCTACGAGCAGTACTTC	CASSQVLAGVYEQYF
TRBV7-6	15	TRBD1	TRBJ2-7	many	TGTGCCAGCAGCTCGGGACAGGGATTAGAGTACGAGCAGTACTTC	CASSSGQGLEYEQYF
TRBV5-6	16	-	TRBJ1-1	few	TGTGCCAGCAGCTTTGCGGGGGCCGTGATGAACACTGAAGCTTTCTTT	CASSFAGAVMNTEAFF
TRBV6-2/TRBV6-3	14	TRBD2	TRBJ2-1	-	TGTGCCAGCAGTTACGGGACTACTTACAATGAGCAGTCCTTC	CASSYGTTYNEQSF
TRBV6-5	11	-	TRBJ2-3	-	TGTGCCAGCTTGGTGGGGGGTACGCAGTATTTT	CASLVGGTQYF
TRBV3-1	16	TRBD1	TRBJ1-2	few	TGTGCCAGCAGCCATAAGCGGGACAGGGTTAACTATGGCTACACCTTC	CASSHKRDRVNYGYTF
TRBV19	14	-	TRBJ2-5	few	TGTGCCAGTAGTATGATGGCAGGACAGGAGACCCAGTACTTC	CASSMMAGQETQYF
TRBV24-1	15	-	TRBJ1-2	many	TGTGCCACCAGACTTGTCCAAGGCCCCGATTGGGGCTACACCTTC	CATRLVQGPDWGYTF
TRBV5-6	12	TRBD2	TRBJ2-1	few	TGTGCCAGCAGCTCTAGCGGCGATGAGCAGTTCTTC	CASSSSGDEQFF
TRBV7-2	15	-	TRBJ1-3	-	TGTGCCAGCAGCTTAGCAGGGGGTCCGAGAAACACCATATATTTT	CASSLAGGPRNTIYF
TRBV12-3/TRBV12-4	13	-	TRBJ2-4	-	TGTGCCAGCAGTTGGCTAGCCAAAAACATTCAGTACTTC	CASSWLAKNIQYF
TRBV12-3/TRBV12-4	13	-	TRBJ1-2	-	TGTGCCAGCAGTCTACAAGGACGGTATGGCTACACCTTC	CASSLQGRYGYTF
TRBV19	16	TRBD2	TRBJ2-1	few	TGTGCCAGTAGTATTCTAGGGACTAGCGGGTTTAATGAGCAGTTCTTC	CASSILGTSGFNEQFF
TRBV2	11	-	TRBJ2-5	many	TGTGCCAGCAGTGAACTCCAGACCCGGTACTTC	CASSELQTRYF
TRBV19	12	-	TRBJ2-7	-	TGTGCCAGTAGTATCGCCGTGGGGGAGCAGTACTTC	CASSIAVGEQYF